A single sample is the source of the 2 T cell receptor beta chains below, sequenced in a study of T cell responses to AZD1222 COVID-19 vaccine. Generated by immunoSEQ multiplex PCR, the TCRdb table keeps only in-frame clones and is missing some. The sample holds approximately 150,000 clones, 70% to 90% seen once. Material: peripheral blood, obtained 28 days after the second AZD1222 dose. These receptors came from an adult who received the AZD1222 COVID-19 vaccine.

Turning to this clone: This sample also contains other DNA sequences that code for the same CDR3. The rearrangement links TRBV29-1 to TRBJ1-1; 10 bases align to TRBD1. The V segment lost 6 bases and the J segment 1 base; nucleotides outside the gene matches: 2. The CDR3 length is 13 residues. CDR1 and CDR2 from the germline V gene are SQVTM and ANQGSEA. The CDR3 nucleotides are TGCAGCGTAAGACAGGGGGCGAACACTGAAGCTTTCTTT. Its translation is CSVRQGANTEAFF.

V gene TRBV6-5 combines with J gene TRBJ1-3, with D unresolved. Per germline, CDR1 MNHEY and CDR2 SVGAGI. The V and J ends lost 5 bases and 4 bases respectively, with 9 bases between them. The CDR3 consists of 13 residues. For the CDR3, the DNA is TGTGCCAGCAGTACCCCGGGGGGAAACACCATATATTTT. It translates to CASSTPGGNTIYF.